This T cell receptor (beta chain) was captured by sequencing in a study of cytomegalovirus exposure and HLA in healthy donors. Study in general: In a previous analysis, about 100 million unique TCR beta sequences were found from approximately 180 million T cells.

60 Vbeta and 13 Jbeta primers were used in PCR. The method was immunoSEQ multiplex PCR; TCRdb's version includes in-frame clones alone and lacks a portion of them. The profile shows some 130,000 clones, about 80% of them singletons. Points on this clone: Its antigen remains unidentified.

V gave up 0 bases and J gave up 0 bases, with 15 bases separating them. The V gene's germline CDR1 is SGHNT and CDR2 YYREEE (reference sequence). The CDR3 is 17 amino acids. The study's findings and limits: Testing in vitro showed a few CMV-associated chains specific for CMV antigens.

Sequencing was performed on PBMCs. The rearrangement uses TRBV5-4 and TRBJ1-1, with D possibly being TRBD1 (6 bases). This receptor was taken from a man younger than 45 in good health and CMV-seronegative. CDR3: CASSLAVGTNMNTEAFF. The CDR3 nucleotides read TGTGCCAGCAGCTTGGCGGTCGGGACAAACATGAACACTGAAGCTTTCTTT.